This TCR beta chain was sequenced for a study of identical twins. Turning to this clonotype: What it binds is not known.

TCRdb re-analysed the 5' RACE reads in MiXCR, keeping a single row per CDR3 protein. The table shows about 220,000 distinct CDR3 sequences, with 5.5% to 7.5% occurring only once. Study findings and constraints: Model-predicted out-of-frame TCR alpha sharing fell below observed values in monozygotic twins. Out-of-frame alpha sequences common to twins exhibited a surplus of low generation probability. Abundant beta clonotypes from cord blood bore fewer insertions; memory repertoires lacked this pattern.

This sample was shared with a second study, whose subject was T cells expressing NK-cell markers.

Source material: CD8+ T cells sorted from blood. The TCR was taken from a woman aged 18-29 years in good health.

In DNA form, the CDR3 reads TGTGCCAGCAGCCGCGGGCGATCTAATAGGAACTCCTACAATGAGCAGTTCTTC. Its protein product is CASSRGRSNRNSYNEQFF. The gene calls are TRBV11-2 and TRBJ2-1; perhaps TRBD2 as D (5 bases). The germline V gene encodes CDR1 SGHAT and CDR2 FQNNGV. CDR3 size: 18 residues. Trimming took off 5 bases at V and 0 bases at J, with 20 bases between the two ends.